This T cell receptor (beta chain) is drawn from a study of regulatory T cells in long-lasting Graves disease. This CDR3 is built from 17 residues. Germline-derived CDR1 and CDR2 are MGHRA and YSYEKL. V dropped 0 bases and J dropped 8; count of bases not matched to a gene: 10. The TCR beta library used iRepertoire HTBI primers with Arm-PCR amplification of CDR3. Using its own MiXCR run on the multiplex PCR reads, TCRdb lists one record per CDR3 protein. The sample has about 210,000 distinct CDR3 sequences, approximately 19% seen once. Noted time point: newly diagnosed GD, antithyroid drugs for less than 3 months. PBMC-derived RNA was used for the TCR library. The data also belong to a second study, concerning T cells in Graves' hyperthyroidism and ophthalmopathy. That investigation notes: HTBI primers were the set used in a first-round RT-PCR of the TCR CDR3.

The chain is built from TRBV4-1 and TRBJ2-1, with TRBD2 identical over 10 bases. The sequences come from peripheral blood mononuclear cells (PBMCs), collected at new diagnosis, from a patient treated with antithyroid drugs. This receptor was obtained from a woman aged 25-40 years with Graves disease. The CDR3: CASSQDFESGRAYEQFF. CDR3 sequence (DNA): TGCGCCAGCAGCCAAGATTTCGAAAGCGGGAGGGCCTATGAGCAGTTCTTC.